This TCR beta chain was recorded in a study of blood T cell repertoires in COVID-19. Turning to the study itself: Italy, Spain and the United States were the sources of the convalescent and acute COVID-19 samples.

This CDR3 region has 14 residues. V shed 4 bases and J 0 bases; nucleotides not matched to a gene: 3. The germline gives CDR1 SGHDN, CDR2 FVKESK. Per the authors' pipeline: Counts of nucleated cells, estimated from reference gene primer amplification, were obtained. Sequencing was performed with immunoSEQ multiplex PCR; in TCRdb, only in-frame clones are kept and a portion is missing. V, J and clone size reflect that table, while D and trimming were determined from the DNA. The sample lists fewer than 200,000 clones, 76% occurring once. This receptor was taken from a woman of 80 years or more with acute or convalescent COVID-19. The V call is TRBV14, the J call TRBJ2-7, with 7 bases fitting TRBD1. Sequenced input: peripheral blood. CDR3 sequence (DNA): TGTGCCAGCAGCCCCTGGGACAGCTCCTACGAGCAGTACTTC. Amino acids: CASSPWDSSYEQYF.